Below, one T cell receptor beta chain is given with its context. Library construction for TCR beta used iRepertoire HTBI primers and Arm-PCR of CDR3 regions. TCRdb re-called the multiplex PCR reads with MiXCR, one entry per CDR3 protein. Found here are 400,000 to 500,000 distinct CDR3 sequences, roughly 21% of them singletons; the top ten hold about 6.6%. Time point noted: persistent/refractory GD, antithyroid drugs over 5 years with positive TRAb. There was RNA extracted from PBMCs, and the TCR library was made from it. This record belongs to a study of regulatory T cells in long-lasting Graves disease. The CDR3 runs 12 residues. The V end was cut by 0 bases, the J end by 9 bases, with 7 bases between. Germline V CDR1 and CDR2: SGHTS, YDEGEE.

V usage is TRBV5-8 and J usage is TRBJ1-5, with D uncertain. This sample comprised peripheral blood mononuclear cells (PBMCs), obtained when the disease was refractory, from a patient treated with antithyroid drugs. This TCR was sampled from a female donor with Graves disease. This CDR3 is CASSLAAGPQHF. CDR3 nucleotides: TGTGCCAGCAGCTTGGCCGCGGGGCCCCAGCATTTT. Combining the CDR3 with reference TRBV5-8 and TRBJ1-5 gives the whole variable domain EAGVTQSPTHLIKTRGQQATLRCSPISGHTSVYWYQQALGLGLQFLLWYDEGEERNRGNFPPRFSGRQFPNYSSELNVNALELEDSALYLCASSLAAGPQHFGDGTRLSIL.